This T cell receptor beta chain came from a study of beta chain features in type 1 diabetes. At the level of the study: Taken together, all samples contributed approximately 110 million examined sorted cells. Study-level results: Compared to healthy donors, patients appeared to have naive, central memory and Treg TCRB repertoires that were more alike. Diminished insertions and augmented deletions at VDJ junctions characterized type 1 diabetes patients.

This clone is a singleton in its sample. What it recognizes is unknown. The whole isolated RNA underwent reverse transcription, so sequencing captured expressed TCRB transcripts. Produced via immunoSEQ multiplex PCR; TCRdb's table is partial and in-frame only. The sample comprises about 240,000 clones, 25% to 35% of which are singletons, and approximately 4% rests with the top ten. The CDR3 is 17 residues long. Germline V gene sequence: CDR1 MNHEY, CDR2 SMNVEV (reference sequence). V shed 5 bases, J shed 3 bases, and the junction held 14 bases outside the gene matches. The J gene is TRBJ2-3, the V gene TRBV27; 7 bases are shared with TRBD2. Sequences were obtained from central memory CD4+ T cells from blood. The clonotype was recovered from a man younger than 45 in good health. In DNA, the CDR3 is TGTGCCAGCAGTCCCCCCGGGGGTCTAGCGGTGACAGATACGCAGTATTTT. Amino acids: CASSPPGGLAVTDTQYF.